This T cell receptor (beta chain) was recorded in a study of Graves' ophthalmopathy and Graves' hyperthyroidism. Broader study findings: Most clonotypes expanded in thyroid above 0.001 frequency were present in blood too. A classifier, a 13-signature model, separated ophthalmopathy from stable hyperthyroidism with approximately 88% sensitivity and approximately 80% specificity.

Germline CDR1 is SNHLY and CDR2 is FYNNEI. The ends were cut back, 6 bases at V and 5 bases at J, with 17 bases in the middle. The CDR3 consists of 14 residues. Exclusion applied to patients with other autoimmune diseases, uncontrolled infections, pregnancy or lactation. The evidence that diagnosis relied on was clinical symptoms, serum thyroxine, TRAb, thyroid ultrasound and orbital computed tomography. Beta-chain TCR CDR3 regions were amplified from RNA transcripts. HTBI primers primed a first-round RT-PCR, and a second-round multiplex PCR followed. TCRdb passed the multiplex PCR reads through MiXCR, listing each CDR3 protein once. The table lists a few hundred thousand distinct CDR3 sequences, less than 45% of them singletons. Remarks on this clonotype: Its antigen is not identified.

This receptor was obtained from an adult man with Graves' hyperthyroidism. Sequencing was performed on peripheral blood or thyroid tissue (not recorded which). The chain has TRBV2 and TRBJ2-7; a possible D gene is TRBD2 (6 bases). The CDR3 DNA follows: TGTGCCAGCAGCTTAGTGGTCGGCGGGGACGAGCAGTACTTC. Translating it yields CASSLVVGGDEQYF.